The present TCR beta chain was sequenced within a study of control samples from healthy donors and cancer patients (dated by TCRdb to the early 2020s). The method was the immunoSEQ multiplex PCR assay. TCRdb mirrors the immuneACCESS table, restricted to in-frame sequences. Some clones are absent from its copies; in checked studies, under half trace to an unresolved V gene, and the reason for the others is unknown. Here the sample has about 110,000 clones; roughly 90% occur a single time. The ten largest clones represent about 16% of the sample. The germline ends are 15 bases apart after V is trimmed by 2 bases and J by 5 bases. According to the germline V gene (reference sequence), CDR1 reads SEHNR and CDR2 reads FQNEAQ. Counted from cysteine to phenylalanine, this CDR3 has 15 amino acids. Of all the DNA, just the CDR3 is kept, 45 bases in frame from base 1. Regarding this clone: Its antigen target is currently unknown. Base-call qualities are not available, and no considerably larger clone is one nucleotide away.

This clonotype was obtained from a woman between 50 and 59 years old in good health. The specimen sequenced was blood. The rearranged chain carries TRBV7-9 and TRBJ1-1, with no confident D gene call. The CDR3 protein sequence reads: CASSLTSPGRTEAFF. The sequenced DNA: TGTGCCAGCAGCTTAACCTCTCCAGGTCGGACTGAAGCTTTCTTT.